This is a list of T cell receptor beta chains from one sample in a study of resident and recirculating memory T cells in vitiligo. The table came from immunoSEQ multiplex PCR; TCRdb's copy has only in-frame clones and leaves some out. The data hold tens of thousands of clones, with around 92% observed a single time. The sample consisted of blood. The origin of the receptors is a male donor with vitiligo. CDR3s include the opening cysteine and the closing phenylalanine or tryptophan. Fields, in order: V gene, J gene, clone size, D gene, CDR3 protein, CDR3 DNA. A D gene is named only where the DNA matches it firmly. The size field is filled for only some rows; it gives once, few, many or a size class.

v_call: TRBV5-1; j_call: TRBJ2-5; clone_size: -; d_call: TRBD2; cdr3_aa: CASSQRESAKETQYF; cdr3_nt: TGCGCCAGCAGTCAGCGGGAGTCGGCGAAAGAGACCCAGTACTTC
v_call: TRBV7-8; j_call: TRBJ1-1; clone_size: -; d_call: TRBD1; cdr3_aa: CASSLRQGDAFF; cdr3_nt: TGTGCCAGCAGCCTTCGTCAGGGGGATGCTTTCTTT
v_call: TRBV27; j_call: TRBJ2-6; clone_size: few; d_call: -; cdr3_aa: CASSPPRSGANVLTF; cdr3_nt: TGTGCCAGCAGTCCCCCCCGCTCTGGGGCCAACGTCCTGACTTTC
v_call: TRBV9; j_call: TRBJ2-3; clone_size: -; d_call: -; cdr3_aa: CASSFTTLTDTQYF; cdr3_nt: TGTGCCAGCAGCTTCACGACTCTGACTGATACGCAGTATTTT
v_call: TRBV29-1; j_call: TRBJ1-2; clone_size: once; d_call: TRBD1; cdr3_aa: CSVALGTGGVFGYTF; cdr3_nt: TGCAGCGTTGCATTGGGGACAGGGGGCGTCTTTGGCTACACCTTC
v_call: TRBV2; j_call: TRBJ2-3; clone_size: -; d_call: TRBD1; cdr3_aa: CASSEGDRGSDTQYF; cdr3_nt: TGTGCCAGCAGTGAAGGGGACAGGGGTTCAGATACGCAGTATTTT
v_call: TRBV30; j_call: TRBJ2-2; clone_size: -; d_call: TRBD1; cdr3_aa: CAWSLQGKSNTGELFF; cdr3_nt: TGTGCCTGGAGTTTACAGGGGAAATCGAACACCGGGGAGCTGTTTTTT
v_call: TRBV25-1; j_call: TRBJ2-1; clone_size: -; d_call: TRBD2; cdr3_aa: CASSGGASGNYNEQFF; cdr3_nt: TGTGCCAGCAGTGGGGGGGCTAGCGGGAACTACAATGAGCAGTTCTTC
v_call: TRBV27; j_call: TRBJ2-1; clone_size: -; d_call: TRBD2; cdr3_aa: CASSYRVTGGFFIYEQFF; cdr3_nt: TGTGCCAGCAGTTATCGGGTAACGGGAGGCTTCTTCATCTATGAGCAGTTCTTC
v_call: TRBV5-1; j_call: TRBJ2-5; clone_size: -; d_call: TRBD1; cdr3_aa: CASSLGQGQETQYF; cdr3_nt: TGCGCCAGCAGCCTGGGACAGGGGCAAGAGACCCAGTACTTC
v_call: TRBV2; j_call: TRBJ1-1; clone_size: -; d_call: -; cdr3_aa: CASSGGEGIAAEAFF; cdr3_nt: TGTGCCAGCAGTGGGGGGGAGGGGATAGCCGCTGAAGCTTTCTTT
v_call: TRBV5-1; j_call: TRBJ2-1; clone_size: -; d_call: TRBD2; cdr3_aa: CASSLGLAGYNEQFF; cdr3_nt: TGCGCCAGCAGCTTGGGACTAGCGGGCTACAATGAGCAGTTCTTC
v_call: TRBV11-3; j_call: TRBJ2-3; clone_size: once; d_call: TRBD2; cdr3_aa: CASSLWGGSFTDTQYF; cdr3_nt: TGTGCCAGCAGCTTATGGGGCGGGAGTTTCACAGATACGCAGTATTTT
v_call: TRBV7-2; j_call: TRBJ2-2; clone_size: -; d_call: TRBD2; cdr3_aa: CASRPTAGGGTGELFF; cdr3_nt: TGTGCCAGCAGACCAACAGCGGGAGGGGGCACCGGGGAGCTGTTTTTT
v_call: TRBV23-1; j_call: TRBJ1-5; clone_size: -; d_call: -; cdr3_aa: CASSPRGQPQHF; cdr3_nt: TGCGCCAGCAGCCCCAGGGGCCAGCCCCAGCATTTT
v_call: TRBV11-3; j_call: TRBJ2-1; clone_size: -; d_call: -; cdr3_aa: CASSLASVVRYNEQFF; cdr3_nt: TGTGCCAGCAGCTTAGCTAGCGTCGTACGATACAATGAGCAGTTCTTC
v_call: TRBV28; j_call: TRBJ2-1; clone_size: -; d_call: TRBD2; cdr3_aa: CASRPHITSGRAEQFF; cdr3_nt: TGTGCCAGCAGGCCCCATATAACTAGCGGGAGGGCCGAGCAGTTCTTC
v_call: TRBV6-5; j_call: TRBJ1-3; clone_size: -; d_call: -; cdr3_aa: CASSYGQGNTIYF; cdr3_nt: TGTGCCAGCAGTTACGGGCAGGGAAACACCATATATTTT
v_call: TRBV9; j_call: TRBJ2-5; clone_size: -; d_call: -; cdr3_aa: CASSDRDGLADPGAETQYF; cdr3_nt: TGTGCCAGCAGCGACCGGGACGGATTAGCGGATCCTGGTGCGGAGACCCAGTACTTC
v_call: TRBV5-1; j_call: TRBJ1-4; clone_size: -; d_call: TRBD1; cdr3_aa: CASSLETGAEKLFF; cdr3_nt: TGCGCCAGCAGCTTGGAGACAGGGGCTGAAAAACTGTTTTTT
v_call: TRBV28; j_call: TRBJ2-7; clone_size: once; d_call: TRBD2; cdr3_aa: CASNPSGEDNEQYF; cdr3_nt: TGTGCCAGCAATCCTAGCGGGGAGGATAATGAGCAGTACTTC
v_call: TRBV7-9; j_call: TRBJ2-7; clone_size: few; d_call: -; cdr3_aa: CASSFGQGLVEQYF; cdr3_nt: TGTGCCAGCAGCTTTGGGCAGGGTTTGGTCGAGCAGTACTTC
v_call: TRBV9; j_call: TRBJ2-7; clone_size: -; d_call: -; cdr3_aa: CASSVGQSYEQYF; cdr3_nt: TGTGCCAGCAGCGTAGGGCAGTCCTACGAGCAGTACTTC
v_call: TRBV7-3; j_call: TRBJ2-2; clone_size: -; d_call: TRBD2; cdr3_aa: CASSREGPSGELFF; cdr3_nt: TGTGCCAGCAGCCGGGAGGGCCCGAGCGGGGAGCTGTTTTTT
v_call: TRBV5-1; j_call: TRBJ2-1; clone_size: -; d_call: TRBD2; cdr3_aa: CASSAPGLAGGNEQFF; cdr3_nt: TGCGCCAGCAGCGCACCGGGACTAGCGGGTGGCAATGAGCAGTTCTTC
v_call: TRBV27; j_call: TRBJ2-1; clone_size: -; d_call: TRBD2; cdr3_aa: CASSLNLLGDYYNEQFF; cdr3_nt: TGTGCCAGCAGTTTAAACTTACTGGGGGACTACTACAATGAGCAGTTCTTC
v_call: TRBV19; j_call: TRBJ1-5; clone_size: -; d_call: -; cdr3_aa: CASSILPGSRGNQPQHF; cdr3_nt: TGTGCCAGTAGTATACTTCCGGGGTCCCGTGGCAATCAGCCCCAGCATTTT
v_call: TRBV6-5; j_call: TRBJ1-1; clone_size: few; d_call: TRBD1; cdr3_aa: CASSYLPGQGAEAFF; cdr3_nt: TGTGCCAGCAGTTACCTGCCGGGACAGGGAGCCGAAGCTTTCTTT
v_call: TRBV6-5; j_call: TRBJ2-7; clone_size: -; d_call: TRBD2; cdr3_aa: CASSYSGLAYEQYF; cdr3_nt: TGTGCCAGCAGTTACTCTGGACTAGCTTACGAGCAGTACTTC
v_call: TRBV28; j_call: TRBJ2-7; clone_size: -; d_call: -; cdr3_aa: CASRRGLLAYEQYF; cdr3_nt: TGTGCCAGCAGGAGAGGCTTGCTAGCCTACGAGCAGTACTTC
v_call: TRBV9; j_call: TRBJ2-1; clone_size: -; d_call: -; cdr3_aa: CASSIDRRNEQFF; cdr3_nt: TGTGCCAGCAGCATTGACAGACGAAATGAGCAGTTCTTC